This T cell receptor beta chain emerged from a study of T cells after yellow fever vaccination. Study-wide findings and caveats: Booster samples showed a return of most primary-vaccination clones (almost 97% CD4, about 85% CD8).

This clonotype has a count of ten or more. The antigen remains unidentified. The study made its TCR cDNA through 5'RACE template switching. That step introduced a universal primer site along with UMIs. TCRdb processed the 5' RACE reads anew with MiXCR; each CDR3 protein has one entry. Here the sample spans under 400,000 distinct CDR3 sequences, around 10% being singletons. Trimming cost V 4 bases and J 0 bases; bases outside gene matches: 2. Looked up from germline, CDR1 is LGHNA and CDR2 is YNFKEQ. This CDR3 is built from 15 residues. The TCR was taken from a man aged 18 to 30 who received the YFV17D yellow fever vaccine. Sequencing was performed on PBMCs, taken on the day of the first yellow fever vaccination. The J gene is TRBJ2-2, the V gene TRBV4-2; 7 bases are a match to TRBD1. The CDR3 sequence: CASSPQGSNTGELFF. The CDR3 DNA sequence: TGTGCCAGCAGCCCACAGGGGTCGAACACCGGGGAGCTGTTTTTT.